This T cell receptor (beta chain) was found in a study of blood T cells in healthy people across ages. Study conclusions and caveats: For the donors, CMV status was unknown and possibly confounded expanded clonotype changes.

The CDR3 sequence is 14 residues long. V lost 0 bases and J 7 bases, leaving 7 bases between the germline ends. Germline lookup yields CDR1 KGHSH and CDR2 LQKENI. The donors, aged roughly 6 to 95, were healthy Caucasians from Russia. The table lists this clonotype with a few counts. Its antigen is undetermined. PCR was performed a second time for 7 to 11 cycles using a sample-barcoded 5' primer and a J-beta primer mix. TCRdb re-called the 5' RACE reads through MiXCR, storing one row per CDR3 protein. The sample has some 1.5 million distinct CDR3 sequences, over 25% seen once. Sequenced input: blood. This clonotype was obtained from a woman younger than 45 in good health. The chain joins TRBV18 to TRBJ1-6; no reliable D call. CDR3 nucleotides: TGTGCCAGCTCACCACCCGGGTACAATTCACCCCTCCACTTT. Translating gives CASSPPGYNSPLHF.